Described below is a single T cell receptor beta chain sequence and its context. This receptor's antigen is unknown. No base quality values were provided; no much bigger clone lies one nucleotide off. This sample is part of a study of control samples from healthy donors and cancer patients (dated by TCRdb to 2018 to 2020). Libraries were made using the immunoSEQ multiplex PCR assay. TCRdb took this table from immuneACCESS and kept in-frame rearrangements with V and J called. Such tables lack part of the clones; where checked against another copy, unresolved V genes explain under half of the gap, and the rest is unexplained. The sample data list roughly 160,000 clones, and about 91% of these were observed just once. Under 5% of the sample is held by the ten biggest clonotypes. Taken from cysteine to phenylalanine, the CDR3 has 13 residues. Of the read, only the CDR3 DNA is kept; its 39 bases are in frame from base 1. The V and J ends are trimmed by 4 bases and 4 bases, leaving 10 bases between them. The germline V gene supplies CDR1 MNHEY and CDR2 SVGAGI.

The sequencing input was blood. The chain is made from TRBV6-5 and TRBJ1-1; too little of a D gene remains to name it. The sequence derives from a woman aged 25 to 39 in good health. The CDR3 corresponds to CASSSPLTTEAFF. The nucleotide sequence is TGTGCCAGCAGTTCCCCCTTGACCACTGAAGCTTTCTTT.